This T cell receptor (beta chain) was recovered during a study of shared clonotypes between healthy human individuals. Points on this clone: The antigen is not known. A much larger clone sits a single nucleotide away, making a read error possible. The sample carries other DNA sequences with the same CDR3.

Overall study findings and caveats: Lower generation probabilities were found for non-shared clonotypes than for those shared by all four donors. Among donors, sharing of clonotypes was expected to be affected by sequencing depth.

Assay runs were performed at deep level. Clones were sequenced by immunoSEQ multiplex PCR, and TCRdb holds only the in-frame ones, with some missing. The repertoire holds about 1 million clones, with roughly 80% as singletons. CD4+ cells underwent separation, giving CD45RA+ naive and CD45RA-negative memory subsets. The sample consisted of memory CD4+ T cells sorted from blood. Specified subset: CD45RA-negative fraction. The clonotype comes from a man aged 18 to 30 in good health.

The CDR3 sequence: CAISEDYGYTF. The CDR3 bases are TGTGCCATCAGTGAGGACTATGGCTACACCTTC. V gene TRBV10-3 combines with J gene TRBJ1-2; no definite D call. The CDR3 is made up of 11 amino acids. Trimming took off 2 bases at V and 3 bases at J, with 1 base between the two ends. In germline, CDR1 is ENHRY, CDR2 SYGVKD.